Shown below are 28 T cell receptor beta chains from a single sample sequenced in a study of brain T cells in children with intractable seizures. Profiled with immunoSEQ multiplex PCR; TCRdb holds only in-frame clones, not every one. The table includes under 400,000 clones, roughly 92% detected once. Indicated time point: blood from clinic visit 5 months post-surgery; TSC patient then seizure free. Sample: peripheral blood, taken less than 6 months after surgery. Receptors originate from a boy in the first two years of life with tuberous sclerosis and intractable seizures.

This clone showed up just once. The gene calls are TRBV7-2 and TRBJ1-4, with a possible D match to TRBD1 (5 bases). Germline V gene data show CDR1 as SGHTA and CDR2 as FQGNSA. The CDR3 is 14 residues long. Trimming removed 3 bases at V and 5 bases at J, with 10 bases between. The CDR3 DNA follows: TGTGCCAGCAGCTTCACGGGGGGAAATGAAAAACTGTTTTTT. Translating gives CASSFTGGNEKLFF.

The rearrangement links TRBV2 to TRBJ1-2; D is undetermined. Germline loops: CDR1 SNHLY, CDR2 FYNNEI. Trimming removed 7 bases from V and 7 bases from J, with 19 bases in between. This CDR3 has 14 residues. CDR3 amino acids: CASTEPPNAGGYTF. CDR3 in DNA: TGTGCCAGCACCGAACCCCCTAATGCAGGTGGCTACACCTTC.

The rearrangement uses TRBV7-3 and TRBJ1-1, with no clear D. Trimming stripped 5 bases from V and 5 bases from J, with 15 bases between. The CDR3 runs 14 residues. Germline V lookup: CDR1 SGHTA, CDR2 FQGTGA. This CDR3 reads CASSPRGGNTEAFF. The CDR3 bases are TGTGCCAGCAGCCCCCGGGGAGGGAATACTGAAGCTTTCTTT.

The J gene is TRBJ1-1, the V gene TRBV7-9, with a weak D call TRBD1 (5 bases). V was pared by 4 bases and J by 4 bases, with 16 bases between. There are 15 residues in the CDR3. Germline loops: CDR1 SEHNR, CDR2 FQNEAQ (reference sequence). The CDR3: CASSWSGSGGTEAFF. CDR3 nucleotides: TGTGCCAGCAGCTGGTCAGGGAGCGGTGGCACTGAAGCTTTCTTT.

V is TRBV7-3 and J is TRBJ2-3; 8 bases align to TRBD2. The V gene's germline CDR1 is SGHTA and CDR2 FQGTGA. This CDR3 spans 15 amino acids. J gave up 4 bases and V 2 bases, and 5 bases lay outside the gene matches. The CDR3, as DNA: TGTGCCAGCAGCTTATCGGGGGGGCCCGCAGATACGCAGTATTTT. It codes for CASSLSGGPADTQYF.

This clone was seen only once. This chain joins TRBV10-2 and TRBJ2-3, with 7 bases lining up with TRBD2. The CDR3 runs 14 residues. CDR1 and CDR2 from the germline V gene are WSHSY and SAAADI. The trim removed 8 bases at V and 5 bases at J, leaving 10 bases unmatched. CDR3 amino acids: CASDPGRRGDTQYF. CDR3 coding DNA: TGCGCCAGCGATCCCGGGAGGCGGGGAGATACGCAGTATTTT.

J is TRBJ2-5 and V is TRBV5-5; 9 positions match TRBD2. The CDR3 runs to 16 residues. Germline assignment: CDR1 SGHKS and CDR2 YYEKEE (reference sequence). Trimming cost V 6 bases and J 6 bases; bases outside gene matches: 15. CDR3 sequence: CASTSSPGGGAKTQYF. Here the CDR3 DNA reads TGTGCCAGCACCTCGTCCCCCGGCGGGGGGGCGAAGACCCAGTACTTC.

The chain combines TRBV6-2 or TRBV6-3 with TRBJ1-1; 9 bases are a match to TRBD1. V gave up 0 bases and J gave up 4 bases; unmatched junction bases: 0. CDR1 MNHEY and CDR2 SVGEGT come from the germline V gene. The CDR3 has 14 amino acids. The CDR3 sequence: CASSYSTGGTEAFF. For the CDR3, the DNA is TGTGCCAGCAGTTACTCGACAGGGGGCACTGAAGCTTTCTTT.

This chain uses TRBV13 with TRBJ2-1; D gene ambiguous. The CDR3 extends over 13 amino acids. V was clipped by 5 bases and J by 6 bases, with 11 bases between them. Germline V lookup: CDR1 PRHDT, CDR2 FYEKMQ (reference sequence). In DNA form, the CDR3 reads TGTGCCAGCAGCCCCGATAATTTCAATGAGCAGTTCTTC. This translates into CASSPDNFNEQFF. Filled out from reference TRBV13 and TRBJ2-1, the complete variable domain reads AAGVIQSPRHLIKEKRETATLKCYPIPRHDTVYWYQQGPGQDPQFLISFYEKMQSDKGSIPDRFSAQQFSDYHSELNMSSLELGDSALYFCASSPDNFNEQFFGPGTRLTVL.

This clone was detected only a few times. This rearrangement joins TRBV18 to TRBJ1-5; D uncertain. Germline V lookup: CDR1 KGHSH, CDR2 LQKENI. This CDR3 has 12 residues. Deletions cut 3 bases from V and 3 bases from J, with 3 bases between. The CDR3, as DNA: TGTGCCAGCTCACCGGACAATCAGCCCCAGCATTTT. Translation gives CASSPDNQPQHF.

The chain recombines TRBV15 with TRBJ2-5, with D uncertain. Germline V gene data show CDR1 as LNHNV and CDR2 as YYDKDF (reference sequence). The CDR3 sequence is 18 residues long. The V end was cut by 0 bases, the J end by 1 base, with 18 bases between. The CDR3 DNA reads as TGTGCCACCAGCAGAGACTCCGGGCCCGGCGCAGGCCAAGAGACCCAGTACTTC. Residues: CATSRDSGPGAGQETQYF.

This rearrangement joins TRBV7-2 to TRBJ2-7; tentatively, D is TRBD1 or TRBD2 (6 bases each). Trimming removed 5 bases from V and 0 bases from J, with 17 bases in between. The CDR3 is made up of 16 amino acids. The V gene's germline CDR1 is SGHTA and CDR2 FQGNSA. The CDR3, as DNA: TGTGCCAGCAGCCCGGGGGCGTGGGGTAGCTCCTACGAGCAGTACTTC. Translation: CASSPGAWGSSYEQYF.

The chain links TRBV28 to TRBJ2-6; 7 bases match TRBD2. The germline V gene has CDR1 MDHEN and CDR2 SYDVKM. The CDR3 contains 19 residues. Trimming took 8 bases from V and 2 from J; bases not matched to a gene: 18. The CDR3, as DNA: TGTGCCAGCGGTAGTAGCGGGCGTTCGACCCCCACTGGGGCCAACGTCCTGACTTTC. Translating it yields CASGSSGRSTPTGANVLTF. The whole variable domain, remainder taken from reference TRBV28 and TRBJ2-6, is DVKVTQSSRYLVKRTGEKVFLECVQDMDHENMFWYRQDPGLGLRLIYFSYDVKMKEKGDIPEGYSVSREKKERFSLILESASTNQTSMYLCASGSSGRSTPTGANVLTFGAGSRLTVL.

The chain employs TRBV3-1 (or the pseudogene TRBV3-2) and TRBJ2-3; the D gene is possibly TRBD1 (6 bases). The V and J ends lost 1 base and 5 bases respectively, with 19 bases between them. CDR1 LGHDT and CDR2 YNNKEL come from the germline V gene (reference sequence). The CDR3 loop spans 17 amino acids. As DNA, the CDR3 is TGTGCCAGCAGCCAAGGGGGGTGGGACAACCGAAGAGATACGCAGTATTTT. Amino acid sequence: CASSQGGWDNRRDTQYF.

About this clone itself: The same CDR3 also results from other DNA sequences found in this sample. This chain uses TRBV5-1 with TRBJ1-2; 7 bases match TRBD1. The CDR3 runs to 14 residues. CDR1 SGHRS and CDR2 YFSETQ come from the germline V gene. With V trimmed by 0 bases and J by 1 base, 0 bases remained unmatched. The chain's CDR3 is CASSLGDSNYGYTF. CDR3 DNA: TGCGCCAGCAGCTTGGGGGACAGTAACTATGGCTACACCTTC.

The rearrangement uses TRBV19 and TRBJ2-7, with 10 bases identical to TRBD2. Looked up from germline, CDR1 is LNHDA and CDR2 is SQIVND (reference sequence). Germline trimming cut 4 bases from V and 4 bases from J; bases unmatched to any gene: 7. CDR3 length: 15 amino acids. The CDR3 protein is CASSSGLAGVYEQYF. In DNA, the CDR3 is TGTGCCAGTAGTAGTGGGCTAGCGGGAGTGTACGAGCAGTACTTC.

CDR3 sequence (DNA): TGTGCCAGCAGTGCGGGACTCGTAGGGACCGGGGAGCTGTTTTTT. Its translation: CASSAGLVGTGELFF. The chain uses TRBV2 and TRBJ2-2; weak D call: TRBD2 (6 bases). V gave up 4 bases and J gave up 5 bases, with 14 bases separating them. Germline V CDR1 and CDR2: SNHLY, FYNNEI. This CDR3 region has 15 residues. Combining the CDR3 with reference TRBV2 and TRBJ2-2 gives the whole variable domain EPEVTQTPSHQVTQMGQEVILRCVPISNHLYFYWYRQILGQKVEFLVSFYNNEISEKSEIFDDQFSVERPDGSNFTLKIRSTKLEDSAMYFCASSAGLVGTGELFFGEGSRLTVL.

CDR3 DNA sequence: TGTGCCAGCAGCTTAGGCGGTGAGCAGTTCTTC. This translates into CASSLGGEQFF. The V gene is TRBV2, the J gene TRBJ2-1, with D unresolved. The germline CDR1 and CDR2 sequences are SNHLY and FYNNEI. This CDR3 contains 11 residues. V lost 6 bases to trimming and J lost 9 bases, with 9 bases between them.

The chain recombines TRBV5-5 with TRBJ1-2; D gene uncertain. The CDR3 contains 13 residues. The ends were cut back, 2 bases at V and 7 bases at J, with 12 bases in the middle. Per the germline V gene, CDR1 is SGHKS and CDR2 is YYEKEE (reference sequence). CDR3 sequence (DNA): TGTGCCAGCAGCTTTATTGGTACGGGTGGCTACACCTTC. As protein: CASSFIGTGGYTF.

V and J are TRBV5-6 and TRBJ1-2, with 11 bases matching TRBD1. CDR3 length: 17 residues. Germline CDR1 reads SGHDT; CDR2 reads YYEEEE. Germline trimming cut 3 bases from V and 7 bases from J; bases unmatched to any gene: 14. The CDR3 DNA is TGTGCCAGCAGCTGGGGGACCGGACAGGGGGCTACTAGTGGCTACACCTTC. This codes for CASSWGTGQGATSGYTF.

The rearrangement uses TRBV27 and TRBJ2-6, with D uncertain. V was clipped by 1 base and J by 4 bases, with 11 bases between them. Looked up from germline, CDR1 is MNHEY and CDR2 is SMNVEV (reference sequence). CDR3 length equals 16 residues. The CDR3 DNA is TGTGCCAGCAGTTTATTAACCTCGACGGGGGCCAACGTCCTGACTTTC. Encoded protein: CASSLLTSTGANVLTF.

This rearrangement joins TRBV5-1 to TRBJ2-5, with D unclear. The ends were cut back, 3 bases at V and 4 bases at J, with 13 bases in the middle. From germline, CDR1 is SGHRS and CDR2 YFSETQ. This CDR3 contains 14 residues. The CDR3, as DNA: TGCGCCAGCAGCTCGCGAAAACGGGTAGAGACCCAGTACTTC. Residues: CASSSRKRVETQYF. Looking up the rest from reference TRBV5-1 and TRBJ2-5 gives the full variable domain: KAGVTQTPRYLIKTRGQQVTLSCSPISGHRSVSWYQQTPGQGLQFLFEYFSETQRNKGNFPGRFSGRQFSNSRSEMNVSTLELGDSALYLCASSSRKRVETQYFGPGTRLLVL.

The V and J genes are TRBV3-1 (or the pseudogene TRBV3-2) and TRBJ2-1; D is possibly TRBD2 (7 bases). Germline V gene data show CDR1 as LGHDT and CDR2 as YNNKEL (reference sequence). CDR3 length equals 13 residues. V dropped 2 bases and J dropped 8 bases, with 10 bases sitting between them. In DNA, the CDR3 is TGTGCCAGCAGCCAACAGGGGAGGGATGAGCAGTTCTTC. Protein product: CASSQQGRDEQFF.

The chain couples TRBV5-1 to TRBJ1-2, with 7 positions matching TRBD1. J gave up 0 bases and V 0 bases, and 8 bases lay outside the gene matches. Germline V lookup: CDR1 SGHRS, CDR2 YFSETQ. This CDR3 contains 17 residues. The CDR3 spells CASSLAITGESNYGYTF. DNA for the CDR3: TGCGCCAGCAGCTTGGCCATAACAGGGGAATCTAACTATGGCTACACCTTC.

The genes are TRBV18 and TRBJ2-7, with 10 bases fitting TRBD2. With 2 bases clipped from V and 2 bases from J, the junction kept 6 bases outside the gene matches. CDR1 KGHSH and CDR2 LQKENI come from the germline V gene. This CDR3 has 16 residues. The CDR3 region is CASSPSGLAATYEQYF. The CDR3 DNA reads as TGTGCCAGCTCACCATCCGGACTAGCGGCCACCTACGAGCAGTACTTC.

This chain links TRBV12-3 or TRBV12-4 with TRBJ2-7, with a tentative D call TRBD1 (6 bases). Trimming left V 3 bases short and J 5 bases short, with 11 bases between. The CDR3 sequence is 13 residues long. The CDR3 region is CASSFPGDNEQYF. Written as DNA, the CDR3 is TGTGCCAGCAGTTTTCCAGGGGATAACGAGCAGTACTTC.

This sequence joins TRBV27 and TRBJ1-2; 8 bases match TRBD1. J gave up 6 bases and V 6 bases, and 9 bases lay outside the gene matches. The CDR3 consists of 14 residues. Germline assignment: CDR1 MNHEY and CDR2 SMNVEV (reference sequence). CDR3 bases: TGTGCCAGCAGCCTCCAGGGGGCTATAGATGGCTACACCTTC. Translating it yields CASSLQGAIDGYTF.

The gene calls are TRBV6-5 and TRBJ1-4, with a possible D match to TRBD1 (5 bases). The CDR3 is 15 residues long. Trimming left V 10 bases short and J 3 bases short, with 18 bases between. Germline CDR1 and CDR2: MNHEY and SVGAGI. Here the CDR3 DNA reads TGTGCCATATCACCCCGACAGACTTCTAATGAAAAACTGTTTTTT. Its translation is CAISPRQTSNEKLFF.